This T cell receptor (beta chain) derives from a study of CD8 T cells in ankylosing spondylitis (dated by TCRdb to about 2017). General notes on the study: T cell receptor beta repertoires were profiled in healthy donors and ankylosing spondylitis patients so that disease-linked TCR variants could be found. The full study cohort comprised around 25 ankylosing spondylitis patients and around 100 healthy donors. Samples of peripheral blood were taken, and for ankylosing spondylitis patients, synovial fluid was collected as well.

With regard to this clonotype: Its target antigen remains unknown. It has no much larger one-base neighbor in the sample; base qualities were not kept.

The germline V gene supplies CDR1 MGHRA and CDR2 YSYEKL. Trimming leaves V shorter by 0 bases and J shorter by 1 base, with the junction holding 3 bases beyond the gene matches. From the cysteine up to the phenylalanine, the CDR3 has a length of 17 residues. The retained sequence is limited to the CDR3, 51 bases, with the frame set at the first base. Summary of the overall study and its limitations: Blood from ankylosing spondylitis patients appeared to be characterized by a TCR beta motif composed of eight or nine highly homologous amino acid variants. The disease-linked clones had a CD8+ phenotype and were found at relatively low frequencies in peripheral blood. The disease-linked clones were reported to be significantly enriched in matched synovial fluid samples from ankylosing spondylitis patients. Some TCR beta motif variants had previously been reported in synovial fluid and blood of reactive arthritis patients, which suggested common disease-initiation mechanisms.

TCRdb shows the sequencer as Illumina HiSeq 2500. Quantitative 5'-RACE with molecular barcodes was used to prepare TCR beta libraries. On the study's bioinformatics: A new computational method, built on a probabilistic model of VDJ rearrangement, was used to identify disease-linked TCR variants. TCRdb trimmed the raw reads at Q25, called clones with MiXCR and kept productive beta chains. Rows are unified per CDR3 protein, each entry keeping the most common DNA and genes. It is TCRdb's table, rather than the study itself, that gives the V and J calls and clone size. The sample profile shows about 390,000 distinct CDR3 sequences; 20% to 25% of them were found once. The ten largest clones take up about a sixth of the sample.

The source is a male donor with ankylosing spondylitis. The chain uses TRBV4-1 and TRBJ2-3, with TRBD2 identical over 11 junction bases. Sequenced material: blood, either unsorted or a sorted T cell fraction (not recorded which). DNA sequence: TGCGCCAGCAGCCAAGATAGGGGACTAGCGGGCACAGATACGCAGTATTTT. It encodes CASSQDRGLAGTDTQYF.